These 18 T cell receptor beta chains were sequenced from one sample in a study of blood T cell repertoires in COVID-19. Sequencing used immunoSEQ multiplex PCR; TCRdb keeps in-frame clones, though not all of them. The sample lists 100,000 to 140,000 clones, just over 90% seen once, with roughly 1.2% in the top ten. The sequencing sample was made of peripheral blood. The receptors shown here come from a woman aged 25 to 39 with acute or convalescent COVID-19.

This chain connects TRBV7-3 to TRBJ2-1, with 7 bases that match TRBD1. This CDR3 contains 12 residues. Germline assignment: CDR1 SGHTA and CDR2 FQGTGA. V gave up 5 bases and J gave up 10 bases; unmatched junction bases: 5. Here the CDR3 reads CASSTTGQEQFF. DNA for the CDR3: TGTGCCAGCAGCACAACGGGACAGGAGCAGTTCTTC.

The gene calls are TRBV7-3 and TRBJ2-4; 10 nucleotides match TRBD1. J gave up 6 bases and V 5 bases, and 7 bases lay outside the gene matches. CDR1 is SGHTA and CDR2 is FQGTGA in the germline V gene. The CDR3 totals 15 residues. DNA of the CDR3: TGTGCCAGCAGCCTCCAAGGGGACAGGGGAAACATTCAGTACTTC. This gives the protein CASSLQGDRGNIQYF.

The chain recombines TRBV7-2 with TRBJ2-5, with a possible D match to TRBD2 (6 bases). V lost 5 bases, J lost 1 base, and 11 bases lay in between. The CDR3 contains 14 residues. In germline, CDR1 is SGHTA, CDR2 FQGNSA. The CDR3 spells CASSPPGVQETQYF. The DNA of the CDR3 is TGTGCCAGCAGCCCCCCGGGGGTCCAAGAGACCCAGTACTTC.

The chain couples TRBV6-4 to TRBJ2-3; 7 positions match TRBD1. Germline V gives CDR1 MRHNA, CDR2 SNTAGT. The CDR3 spans 13 residues. V was clipped by 6 bases and J by 5 bases; unmatched bases: 5. The CDR3 DNA is TGTGCCAGCAGCGCTACAGGGGTAGATACGCAGTATTTT. Protein: CASSATGVDTQYF.

The V gene is TRBV5-4, the J gene TRBJ2-1; D remains ambiguous. Germline V gene data show CDR1 as SGHNT and CDR2 as YYREEE (reference sequence). The CDR3 consists of 14 residues. With 0 bases removed from V and 5 bases from J, the gap between germline ends came to 9 bases. The DNA of the CDR3 is TGTGCCAGCAGCTTGGGGGCACTGGACAATGAGCAGTTCTTC. As protein: CASSLGALDNEQFF.

The V call is TRBV5-4, the J call TRBJ2-3; D possibly corresponds to TRBD1 (5 bases). V was pared by 4 bases and J by 0 bases, with 12 bases between. This CDR3 has 15 residues. Per the germline V gene, CDR1 is SGHNT and CDR2 is YYREEE (reference sequence). The chain's CDR3 is CASSHRQSSTDTQYF. For the CDR3, the DNA is TGTGCCAGCAGCCACCGACAGTCCAGCACAGATACGCAGTATTTT.

The rearrangement links TRBV11-2 to TRBJ2-1; a possible D gene is TRBD2 (5 bases). V was pared by 5 bases and J by 7 bases, with 12 bases between. The germline gives CDR1 SGHAT, CDR2 FQNNGV. This CDR3 spans 13 amino acids. The CDR3 region has the DNA TGTGCCAGCAGCGTGGGAGTGGGGAATGAGCAGTTCTTC. Translation: CASSVGVGNEQFF.

The chain is built from TRBV19 and TRBJ1-5; D uncertain. Germline V gene lookup returns CDR1 LNHDA and CDR2 SQIVND (reference sequence). The CDR3 runs 16 residues. V lost 5 bases and J lost 0, with 14 bases in between. The CDR3 loop is CASSLSTGNSNQPQHF. The CDR3 nucleotides are TGTGCCAGTAGTCTCTCCACGGGGAATAGCAATCAGCCCCAGCATTTT.

A single count supports this clone. The rearrangement joins TRBV10-3 to TRBJ1-2; 10 nucleotides match TRBD1. Per the germline V gene, CDR1 is ENHRY and CDR2 is SYGVKD. The length of the CDR3 is 13 residues. With V trimmed by 5 bases and J by 7 bases, 4 bases remained unmatched. This CDR3 is CAISPGTGVGYTF. The CDR3 region has the DNA TGTGCCATCAGTCCCGGGACAGGGGTTGGCTACACCTTC.

V gene TRBV2 combines with J gene TRBJ2-7, with D perhaps TRBD2 (5 bases). The CDR3 spans 13 residues. Between the trimmed V and J ends, which lost 7 bases and 5 bases, there was a span of 15 bases. The germline gives CDR1 SNHLY, CDR2 FYNNEI. The DNA of the CDR3 is TGTGCCAGCACCCTGACTCCGGGGAACGAGCAGTACTTC. The encoded protein is CASTLTPGNEQYF. Supplemented by reference TRBV2 and TRBJ2-7, the full variable domain reads EPEVTQTPSHQVTQMGQEVILRCVPISNHLYFYWYRQILGQKVEFLVSFYNNEISEKSEIFDDQFSVERPDGSNFTLKIRSTKLEDSAMYFCASTLTPGNEQYFGPGTRLTVT.

The chain couples TRBV27 to TRBJ1-1, with TRBD1 as a possible D gene (5 bases). The ends were cut back, 6 bases at V and 0 bases at J, with 11 bases in the middle. The CDR3 is 14 amino acids. Looked up from germline, CDR1 is MNHEY and CDR2 is SMNVEV (reference sequence). CDR3 residues: CASRPTGLNTEAFF. Written as DNA, the CDR3 is TGTGCCAGCAGACCAACAGGTTTGAACACTGAAGCTTTCTTT.

The rearrangement uses TRBV19 and TRBJ1-1; the match to TRBD1 covers 8 bases. V shed 4 bases and J 0 bases; nucleotides not matched to a gene: 7. CDR1 is LNHDA and CDR2 is SQIVND in the germline V gene (reference sequence). The CDR3 covers 16 residues. The CDR3 DNA is TGTGCCAGTAGTACCGGGACAGGATACATGAACACTGAAGCTTTCTTT. Encoded protein: CASSTGTGYMNTEAFF.

The chain links TRBV5-5 to TRBJ1-2, with TRBD1 identical over 9 bases. Germline CDR1 is SGHKS and CDR2 is YYEKEE (reference sequence). V lost 2 bases and J lost 7; bases outside the gene matches: 15. CDR3 length: 17 residues. CDR3: CASSFSGTGFFLFGYTF. CDR3 bases: TGTGCCAGCAGCTTTTCTGGGACAGGGTTTTTTCTGTTTGGCTACACCTTC.

The chain carries TRBV28 and TRBJ1-1, with 8 nucleotides matching TRBD1. Germline CDR1 reads MDHEN; CDR2 reads SYDVKM. With 7 bases clipped from V and 3 bases from J, the junction kept 13 bases outside the gene matches. The CDR3 is 16 residues long. The CDR3 DNA is TGTGCCAGCATAACGGACAGGGACAGGCGGTACACTGAAGCTTTCTTT. Translation: CASITDRDRRYTEAFF.

The chain employs TRBV5-5 and TRBJ1-2, with D perhaps matching TRBD1 (6 bases). The germline V gene encodes CDR1 SGHKS and CDR2 YYEKEE (reference sequence). The CDR3 totals 12 residues. V was pared by 1 base and J by 8 bases, with 9 bases between. This CDR3 is CASSLRGGGYTF. The CDR3 DNA follows: TGTGCCAGCAGCTTGAGGGGGGGCGGCTACACCTTC.

The DNA of the CDR3 is TGTGCCAGCAGCCAAGATCCCAGGGGAAATGAAAAACTGTTTTTT. Protein: CASSQDPRGNEKLFF. The rearrangement links TRBV4-2 to TRBJ1-4; tentatively, D is TRBD1 (6 bases). The CDR3 loop spans 15 amino acids. Germline V gene sequence: CDR1 LGHNA, CDR2 YNFKEQ. V was trimmed by 0 bases and J by 5 bases, leaving 10 bases between them.

The J gene is TRBJ1-6, the V gene TRBV5-5; D call uncertain. Germline V lookup: CDR1 SGHKS, CDR2 YYEKEE (reference sequence). V was clipped by 0 bases and J by 6 bases, with 10 bases between them. The CDR3 extends over 15 amino acids. The CDR3 nucleotides read TGTGCCAGCAGCTTGGTTGTCAGGCTTAATTCACCCCTCCACTTT. Its translation: CASSLVVRLNSPLHF.

The chain employs TRBV9 and TRBJ2-5, with 8 nucleotides matching TRBD2. The V and J ends lost 3 bases and 1 base, in that order; junction bases with no gene match: 5. This CDR3 has 15 amino acids. Germline CDR1 and CDR2: SGDLS and YYNGEE. CDR3 sequence reads: CASSGSGGLQETQYF. CDR3 in DNA: TGTGCCAGCAGCGGGAGCGGGGGCCTCCAAGAGACCCAGTACTTC.